This T cell receptor (beta chain) appears in the sequencing data of a study of naive and memory T cell subsets. This clonotype was recorded at least ten times. Treatment: skin biopsy from PPD injection site in Mantoux-positive individual. TCR cDNA received a 3' ligated oligonucleotide that carried a UMI. The SP2 primer and nested alpha and beta constant region primers amplified ligated cDNA in four rounds. For blood and skin samples, reverse transcription used TCR alpha and beta constant primers. Using its own MiXCR run on the UMI-ligation and nested PCR reads, TCRdb lists one record per CDR3 protein. The sample holds 35,000 to 40,000 distinct CDR3 sequences, roughly 9.6% seen once. J lost 0 bases, V lost 4 bases, and 1 base had no gene match. The CDR3 contains 14 residues. The V gene's germline CDR1 is SGHVS and CDR2 FNYEAQ.

The sequence was collected from an adult in good health. Here the sequenced sample was skin, taken from a tuberculin skin test site. This rearrangement joins TRBV7-6 to TRBJ1-1; 8 bases are shared with TRBD1. Here the CDR3 DNA reads TGTGCCAGCAGCTGGGGACAGGTGAACACTGAAGCTTTCTTT. Encoded protein: CASSWGQVNTEAFF.